The 24 T cell receptor beta chains presented below share a single source sample, sequenced in a study of blood T cell repertoires in COVID-19. TCRdb keeps only in-frame clones here, not all; method: immunoSEQ multiplex PCR. The sample holds hundreds of thousands of clones, about 93% seen once. Input material: peripheral blood. The origin of the receptors is a woman aged 18-29 years who had recovered from COVID-19.

J is TRBJ2-3 and V is TRBV7-9; 12 nucleotides align to TRBD2. Losses at the gene ends were 7 bases for V and 3 bases for J; bases not matched to a gene: 8. From germline, CDR1 is SEHNR and CDR2 FQNEAQ (reference sequence). This CDR3 has 16 residues. In nucleotides, the CDR3 is TGTGCCAGCACGACTAGCGGGGGAGTGGGGACAGATACGCAGTATTTT. Its translation is CASTTSGGVGTDTQYF.

CDR3 amino acids: CASSVEDSFYEQYV. In DNA form, the CDR3 reads TGTGCCAGCAGCGTAGAGGACAGCTTCTACGAGCAGTACGTC. The rearrangement joins TRBV9 to TRBJ2-7; maybe TRBD1 (6 bases). CDR1 SGDLS and CDR2 YYNGEE come from the germline V gene. The V end lost 0 bases, the J end lost 3 bases, and 10 bases lay between the germline ends. There are 14 residues in the CDR3.

This chain joins TRBV2 and TRBJ1-5; D is unresolved. V was trimmed by 6 bases and J by 0 bases, leaving 12 bases between them. CDR3 length: 15 residues. Germline V CDR1 and CDR2: SNHLY, FYNNEI. CDR3 coding DNA: TGTGCCAGCAGGGAGGACCAGTCTAGCAATCAGCCCCAGCATTTT. Its protein product is CASREDQSSNQPQHF.

The chain links TRBV5-1 to TRBJ2-5; 8 nucleotides align to TRBD2. V trimming: 3 bases; J trimming: 4 bases; junction bases outside the gene matches: 8. Per the germline V gene, CDR1 is SGHRS and CDR2 is YFSETQ. This CDR3 spans 15 amino acids. CDR3 sequence (DNA): TGCGCCAGCAGCTCTGCGGGGGGCAGGGGAGAGACCCAGTACTTC. It codes for CASSSAGGRGETQYF.

This clone was seen once. The chain uses TRBV2 and TRBJ2-7; D uncertain. The CDR3 runs to 13 residues. V was trimmed by 0 bases and J by 7 bases, leaving 10 bases between them. Per the germline V gene, CDR1 is SNHLY and CDR2 is FYNNEI. Here the CDR3 DNA reads TGTGCCAGCAGTGAAGCGGCGCGAGGAGAGCAGTACGTC. Amino acid sequence: CASSEAARGEQYV.

J is TRBJ2-6 and V is TRBV5-4; a weak D match, TRBD1 (5 bases). Germline CDR1 reads SGHNT; CDR2 reads YYREEE (reference sequence). This CDR3 spans 17 amino acids. Trimming left V 4 bases short and J 0 bases short, with 14 bases between. The CDR3 loop reads CASSPPDSHSGANVLTF. The CDR3 DNA sequence: TGTGCCAGCAGCCCCCCTGACAGCCACTCTGGGGCCAACGTCCTGACTTTC.

This clone was detected only a few times. The chain couples TRBV6-4 to TRBJ2-2, with 12 bases matching TRBD2. CDR1 is MRHNA and CDR2 is SNTAGT in the germline V gene. The CDR3 extends over 18 amino acids. J lost 3 bases, V lost 3 bases, and 8 bases had no gene match. This chain's CDR3 is CASSDPSGRASYTGELFF. The CDR3 nucleotides read TGTGCCAGCAGTGATCCTAGCGGGAGGGCCTCGTACACCGGGGAGCTGTTTTTT.

V usage is TRBV10-2 and J usage is TRBJ2-3; D remains ambiguous. CDR3 size: 15 residues. CDR1 is WSHSY and CDR2 is SAAADI in the germline V gene. Trimming cost V 8 bases and J 2 bases, with 17 bases left between them. The CDR3 DNA is TGCGCCAGCTCAATGGGCAATTCCGTCACAGATACGCAGTATTTT. The encoded protein is CASSMGNSVTDTQYF.

The chain recombines TRBV7-2 with TRBJ1-6, with D possibly being TRBD1 (6 bases). V was pared by 3 bases and J by 10 bases, with 13 bases between. This CDR3 has 14 residues. Germline V gene sequence: CDR1 SGHTA, CDR2 FQGNSA. DNA for the CDR3: TGTGCCAGCAGCTTCAGGGGAGGGGAGTCACCCCTCCACTTT. It encodes CASSFRGGESPLHF.

The chain couples TRBV11-2 to TRBJ2-5; TRBD2 matches at 11 bases. Germline V gene sequence: CDR1 SGHAT, CDR2 FQNNGV. The V gene end was trimmed by 3 bases and the J gene end by 5 bases; junction bases not matched to a gene: 2. This CDR3 spans 14 amino acids. In DNA, the CDR3 is TGTGCCAGCAGCTTTAGCGGGAGGGGTGAGACCCAGTACTTC. Translated, it gives CASSFSGRGETQYF.

The rearrangement joins TRBV25-1 to TRBJ1-1; D gene uncertain. The V and J ends lost 9 bases and 4 bases respectively, with 12 bases between them. This CDR3 comprises 12 residues. From germline, CDR1 is MGHDK and CDR2 SYGVNS. The CDR3 reads CASLQSGTEAFF. The CDR3, as DNA: TGTGCCAGTCTTCAGTCGGGCACTGAAGCTTTCTTT.

The V gene is TRBV4-3, the J gene TRBJ2-5; 9 bases match TRBD2. Germline V CDR1 and CDR2: LGHNA, YSLEER. The CDR3 totals 18 residues. Unmatched junction bases numbered 11, after V lost 1 base and J lost 2 bases. For the CDR3, the DNA is TGCGCCAGCAGCCAAGGCGAGGTCAGGCTAGCGGGACAAGAGACCCAGTACTTC. Protein product: CASSQGEVRLAGQETQYF.

The V gene is TRBV5-1, the J gene TRBJ2-2; 7 bases agree with TRBD2. The germline V gene encodes CDR1 SGHRS and CDR2 YFSETQ. V shed 4 bases, J shed 2 bases, and the junction held 8 bases outside the gene matches. The CDR3 sequence is 16 residues long. This CDR3 is CASSRPERGNTGELFF. Written as DNA, the CDR3 is TGCGCCAGCAGCCGCCCTGAGCGGGGTAACACCGGGGAGCTGTTTTTT.

The chain recombines TRBV24-1 with TRBJ2-3; the D gene is possibly TRBD1 (5 bases). Germline lookup yields CDR1 KGHDR and CDR2 SFDVKD. Between the trimmed V and J ends, which lost 9 bases and 2 bases, there was a span of 11 bases. The CDR3 sequence is 13 residues long. The CDR3 sequence is CATAGHFTDTQYF. DNA for the CDR3: TGTGCCACCGCCGGACACTTCACAGATACGCAGTATTTT.

The rearrangement uses TRBV12-5 and TRBJ1-1; D gene uncertain. Germline CDR1 reads LGHNT; CDR2 reads FRNRAP. The CDR3 consists of 12 residues. V was trimmed by 2 bases and J by 7 bases, leaving 8 bases between them. The DNA for the CDR3 is TGTGCTAGTGGTTTGAGAGGGATTGAAGCTTTCTTT. It is translated as CASGLRGIEAFF.

J is TRBJ1-2 and V is TRBV9; no definite D call. The CDR3 extends over 13 amino acids. The germline gives CDR1 SGDLS, CDR2 YYNGEE. V shed 2 bases and J shed 4 bases, with 9 bases lying between them. The CDR3 nucleotides read TGTGCCAGCAGCGTTCGACAAGGCTATGGCTACACCTTC. Protein product: CASSVRQGYGYTF.

This clone was counted between two and nine times. The V call is TRBV6-2 or TRBV6-3, the J call TRBJ2-2; possible D gene TRBD2, 5 bases. Germline values: CDR1 MNHEY, CDR2 SVGEGT. The CDR3 has 16 residues. The V end was cut by 5 bases, the J end by 0 bases, with 13 bases between. The CDR3 protein is CASSRTRRSNTGELFF. The CDR3 region has the DNA TGTGCCAGCAGTCGGACTCGCAGGTCGAACACCGGGGAGCTGTTTTTT.

The V call is TRBV6-5, the J call TRBJ1-1; D possibly corresponds to TRBD1 (5 bases). The germline gives CDR1 MNHEY, CDR2 SVGAGI. V lost 5 bases and J 11 bases, leaving 9 bases between the germline ends. The CDR3 has 10 amino acids. CDR3: CASSRGLAFF. CDR3 in DNA: TGTGCCAGCAGTAGGGGATTGGCTTTCTTT.

The V and J genes are TRBV5-1 and TRBJ2-1; a weak D match, TRBD2 (5 bases). The germline V gene encodes CDR1 SGHRS and CDR2 YFSETQ. Trimming removed 4 bases at V and 6 bases at J, with 14 bases between. The CDR3 totals 14 residues. The CDR3 DNA is TGCGCCAGCAGCACCAGAAGCGGCCCCAATGAGCAGTTCTTC. It is translated as CASSTRSGPNEQFF.

The genes are TRBV30 and TRBJ2-2; the D gene is possibly TRBD1 (5 bases). Germline V gene sequence: CDR1 GTSNPN, CDR2 SVGIG (reference sequence). Between the trimmed V and J ends, which lost 7 bases and 0 bases, there was a span of 12 bases. The CDR3 runs 14 residues. The CDR3 protein is CALDKETNTGELFF. The CDR3 DNA reads TGTGCCTTGGACAAAGAGACGAACACCGGGGAGCTGTTTTTT.

V gene TRBV27 combines with J gene TRBJ1-2; weak D call: TRBD1 (5 bases). This CDR3 region has 15 residues. Germline CDR1 reads MNHEY; CDR2 reads SMNVEV (reference sequence). V lost 4 bases, J lost 6 bases, and 18 bases lay in between. The CDR3 loop is CASSSYVWGRNGYTF. In DNA form, the CDR3 reads TGTGCCAGCAGTTCCTATGTGTGGGGGAGGAATGGCTACACCTTC.

This chain joins TRBV11-2 and TRBJ2-3, with D tentatively TRBD2 (6 bases). Per the germline V gene, CDR1 is SGHAT and CDR2 is FQNNGV. The CDR3 is 14 amino acids. The V gene lost 5 bases and the J gene lost 4 bases, with 13 bases spanning the gap. CDR3: CASSQPGLSDTQYF. Written as DNA, the CDR3 is TGTGCCAGCAGCCAACCGGGACTTTCAGATACGCAGTATTTT.

The J gene is TRBJ2-3, the V gene TRBV10-3, with TRBD2 matching over 7 bases. The junction had 6 bases not matched to a gene; V was cut back by 8 bases and J by 4 bases. CDR3 length: 13 residues. Germline V gives CDR1 ENHRY, CDR2 SYGVKD. The DNA of the CDR3 is TGTGCCATCGGCGGGAGTAGATCAGATACGCAGTATTTT. Its protein product is CAIGGSRSDTQYF.

The chain has TRBV11-2 and TRBJ2-1; D gene uncertain. The length of the CDR3 is 15 residues. V lost 2 bases, J lost 0 bases, and 8 bases lay in between. Looked up from germline, CDR1 is SGHAT and CDR2 is FQNNGV. The CDR3 nucleotides are TGTGCCAGCAGCTTATACCGCAGCTCCTACAATGAGCAGTTCTTC. Translated: CASSLYRSSYNEQFF. Using reference TRBV11-2 and TRBJ2-1 for the parts outside the CDR3, the full variable domain is EAGVAQSPRYKIIEKRQSVAFWCNPISGHATLYWYQQILGQGPKLLIQFQNNGVVDDSQLPKDRFSAERLKGVDSTLKIQPAKLEDSAVYLCASSLYRSSYNEQFFGPGTRLTVL.